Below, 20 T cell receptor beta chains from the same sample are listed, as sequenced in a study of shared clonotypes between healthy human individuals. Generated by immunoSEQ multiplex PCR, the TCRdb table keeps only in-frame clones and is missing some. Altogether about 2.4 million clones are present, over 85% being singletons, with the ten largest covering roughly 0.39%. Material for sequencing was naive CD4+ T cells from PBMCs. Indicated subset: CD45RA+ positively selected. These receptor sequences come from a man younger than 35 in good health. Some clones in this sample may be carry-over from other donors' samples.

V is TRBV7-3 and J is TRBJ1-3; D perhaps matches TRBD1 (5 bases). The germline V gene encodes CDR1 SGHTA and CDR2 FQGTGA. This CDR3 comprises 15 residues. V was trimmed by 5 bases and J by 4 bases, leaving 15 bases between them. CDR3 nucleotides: TGTGCCAGCAGCCCCGAGGGGTCGCCCGGAAACACCATATATTTT. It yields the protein CASSPEGSPGNTIYF.

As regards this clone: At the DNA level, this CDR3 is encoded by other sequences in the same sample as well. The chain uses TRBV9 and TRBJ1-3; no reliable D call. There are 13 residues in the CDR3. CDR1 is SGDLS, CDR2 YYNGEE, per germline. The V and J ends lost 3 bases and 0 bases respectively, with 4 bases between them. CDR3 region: CASSAGSGNTIYF. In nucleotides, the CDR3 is TGTGCCAGCAGCGCGGGCTCTGGAAACACCATATATTTT.

The CDR3 loop is CASSPGGSDHYTF. The CDR3 region has the DNA TGTGCCAGCAGCCCAGGGGGCAGCGACCACTACACCTTC. The rearrangement joins TRBV7-3 to TRBJ1-2; 8 bases are a match to TRBD1. This CDR3 spans 13 amino acids. Losses at the gene ends were 5 bases for V and 10 bases for J; bases not matched to a gene: 9. Germline loops: CDR1 SGHTA, CDR2 FQGTGA.

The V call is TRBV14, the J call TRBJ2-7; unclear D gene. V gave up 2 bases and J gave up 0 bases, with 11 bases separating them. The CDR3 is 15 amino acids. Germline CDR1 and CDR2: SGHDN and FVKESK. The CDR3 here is CASSQLSWFSYEQYF. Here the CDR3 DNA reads TGTGCCAGCAGCCAACTTTCTTGGTTCTCCTACGAGCAGTACTTC. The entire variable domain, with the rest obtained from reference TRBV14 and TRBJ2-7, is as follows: EAGVTQFPSHSVIEKGQTVTLRCDPISGHDNLYWYRRVMGKEIKFLLHFVKESKQDESGMPNNRFLAERTGGTYSTLKVQPAELEDSGVYFCASSQLSWFSYEQYFGPGTRLTVT.

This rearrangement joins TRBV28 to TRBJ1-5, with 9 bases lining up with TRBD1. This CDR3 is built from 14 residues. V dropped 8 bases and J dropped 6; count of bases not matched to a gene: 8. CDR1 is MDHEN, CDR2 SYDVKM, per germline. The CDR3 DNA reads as TGTGCCAGCTTCACAGGGGGCCAGGGTCAGCCCCAGCATTTT. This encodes CASFTGGQGQPQHF.

CDR3 DNA: TGTGCCAGCAGCCGTACCCGGAACACTGAAGCTTTCTTT. Its translation is CASSRTRNTEAFF. V usage is TRBV6-5 and J usage is TRBJ1-1; D remains unclear. V shed 6 bases and J shed 1 base, with 9 bases lying between them. CDR1 and CDR2 (germline): MNHEY, SVGAGI. The CDR3 runs 13 residues.

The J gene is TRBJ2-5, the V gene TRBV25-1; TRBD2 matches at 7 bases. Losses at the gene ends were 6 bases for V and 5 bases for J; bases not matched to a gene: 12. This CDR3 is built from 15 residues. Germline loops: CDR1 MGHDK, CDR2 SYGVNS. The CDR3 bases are TGTGCCAGCAGCTCTTCTAGCGGAGCGGGGGAGACCCAGTACTTC. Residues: CASSSSSGAGETQYF.

CDR3: CASSATTGGTWETQYF. Here the CDR3 DNA reads TGCGCCAGCAGCGCAACTACAGGGGGGACTTGGGAGACCCAGTACTTC. This chain links TRBV5-1 with TRBJ2-5, with 8 bases aligning to TRBD1. The CDR3 covers 16 residues. Germline V gene sequence: CDR1 SGHRS, CDR2 YFSETQ. J was trimmed by 5 bases and V by 4 bases; bases with no gene match: 13.

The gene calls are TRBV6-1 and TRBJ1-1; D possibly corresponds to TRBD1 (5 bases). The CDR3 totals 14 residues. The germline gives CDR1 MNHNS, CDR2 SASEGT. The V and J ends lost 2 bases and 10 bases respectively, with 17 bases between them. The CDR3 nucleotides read TGTGCCAGCAGTGAATTGGACGGGGGAGGTAGAGCTTTCTTT. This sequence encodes CASSELDGGGRAFF.

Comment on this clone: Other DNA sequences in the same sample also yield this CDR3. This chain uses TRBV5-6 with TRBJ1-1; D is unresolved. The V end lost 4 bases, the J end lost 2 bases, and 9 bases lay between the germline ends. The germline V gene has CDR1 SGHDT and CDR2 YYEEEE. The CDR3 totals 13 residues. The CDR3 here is CASSLGPNTEAFF. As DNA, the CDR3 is TGTGCCAGCAGCCTGGGCCCCAACACTGAAGCTTTCTTT.

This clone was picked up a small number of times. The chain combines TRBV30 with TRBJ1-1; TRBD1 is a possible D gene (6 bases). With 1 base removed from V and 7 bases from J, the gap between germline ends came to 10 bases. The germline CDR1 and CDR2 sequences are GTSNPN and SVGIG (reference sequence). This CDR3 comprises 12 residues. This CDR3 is CAWSGRTVEAFF. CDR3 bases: TGTGCCTGGAGTGGCCGGACAGTTGAAGCTTTCTTT.

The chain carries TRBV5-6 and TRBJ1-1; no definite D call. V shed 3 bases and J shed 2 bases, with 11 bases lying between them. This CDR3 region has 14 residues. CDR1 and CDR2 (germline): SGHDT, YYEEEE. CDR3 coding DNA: TGTGCCAGCAGCTCTCCTTCAGTTAACACTGAAGCTTTCTTT. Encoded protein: CASSSPSVNTEAFF.

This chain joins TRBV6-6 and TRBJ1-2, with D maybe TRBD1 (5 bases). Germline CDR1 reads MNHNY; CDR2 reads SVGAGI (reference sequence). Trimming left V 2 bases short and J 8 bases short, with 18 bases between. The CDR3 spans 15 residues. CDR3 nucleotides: TGTGCCAGCAGTTACATCCACCGGGACCCTGAGGGCTACACCTTC. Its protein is CASSYIHRDPEGYTF.

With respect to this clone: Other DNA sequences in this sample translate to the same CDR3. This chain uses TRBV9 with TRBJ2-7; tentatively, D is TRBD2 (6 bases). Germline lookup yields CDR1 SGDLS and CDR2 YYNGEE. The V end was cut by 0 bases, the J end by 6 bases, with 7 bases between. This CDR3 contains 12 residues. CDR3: CASSVVGGEQYF. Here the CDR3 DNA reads TGTGCCAGCAGCGTAGTCGGGGGCGAGCAGTACTTC.

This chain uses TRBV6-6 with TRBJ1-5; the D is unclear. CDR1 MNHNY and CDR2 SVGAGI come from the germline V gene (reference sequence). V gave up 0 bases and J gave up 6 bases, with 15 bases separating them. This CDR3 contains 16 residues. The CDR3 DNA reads TGTGCCAGCAGTTACTCCATCGGGATTCGGAGTCAGCCCCAGCATTTT. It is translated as CASSYSIGIRSQPQHF.

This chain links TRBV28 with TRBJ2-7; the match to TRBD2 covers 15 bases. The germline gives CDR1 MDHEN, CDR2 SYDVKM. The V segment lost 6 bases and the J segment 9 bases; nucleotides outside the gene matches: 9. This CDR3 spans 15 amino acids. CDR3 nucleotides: TGTGCCAGCAGCCCCCCGGGACTAGCGGGGGGCGGGCAGTACTTC. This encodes CASSPPGLAGGGQYF. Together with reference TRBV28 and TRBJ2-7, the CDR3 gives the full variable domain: DVKVTQSSRYLVKRTGEKVFLECVQDMDHENMFWYRQDPGLGLRLIYFSYDVKMKEKGDIPEGYSVSREKKERFSLILESASTNQTSMYLCASSPPGLAGGGQYFGPGTRLTVT.

CDR3 DNA sequence: TGTGCCAGCAGTTTATTGGCGGACGCTCACACCATATATTTT. It yields the protein CASSLLADAHTIYF. The rearrangement joins TRBV28 to TRBJ1-3, with no clear D. The CDR3 has 14 residues. Germline CDR1 is MDHEN and CDR2 is SYDVKM. V was trimmed by 1 base and J by 8 bases, leaving 12 bases between them.

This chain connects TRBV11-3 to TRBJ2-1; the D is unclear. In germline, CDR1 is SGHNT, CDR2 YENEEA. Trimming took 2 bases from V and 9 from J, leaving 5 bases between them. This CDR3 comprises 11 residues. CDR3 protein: CASSLKGEQFF. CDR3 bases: TGTGCCAGCAGCTTAAAAGGTGAGCAGTTCTTC.

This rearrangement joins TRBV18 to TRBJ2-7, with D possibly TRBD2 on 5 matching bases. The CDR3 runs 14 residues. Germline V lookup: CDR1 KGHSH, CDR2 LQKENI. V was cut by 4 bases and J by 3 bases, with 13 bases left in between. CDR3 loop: CASSRPTTSYEQYF. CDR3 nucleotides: TGTGCCAGCTCACGACCTACTACTAGCTACGAGCAGTACTTC. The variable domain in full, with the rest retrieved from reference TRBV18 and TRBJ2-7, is NAGVMQNPRHLVRRRGQEARLRCSPMKGHSHVYWYRQLPEEGLKFMVYLQKENIIDESGMPKERFSAEFPKEGPSILRIQQVVRGDSAAYFCASSRPTTSYEQYFGPGTRLTVT.

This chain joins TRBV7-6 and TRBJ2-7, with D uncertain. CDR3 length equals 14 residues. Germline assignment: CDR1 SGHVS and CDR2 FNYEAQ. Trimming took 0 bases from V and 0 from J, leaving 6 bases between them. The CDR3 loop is CASSLATVSYEQYF. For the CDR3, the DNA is TGTGCCAGCAGCTTAGCGACGGTCTCCTACGAGCAGTACTTC.